One TCR beta chain is described in this entry. The specificity of this receptor is unknown. Base-call qualities are not available, and no considerably larger clone is one nucleotide away. This record belongs to a study of shared clonotypes between healthy human individuals (dated by TCRdb to 2020 to 2021). As for the study more broadly: The cohort included three men and a couple of women between 18 and 49 years of age. For each donor, CD4 naive and CD4 memory were each given three plates, CD8 naive was given two plates, and CD8 memory was given one plate. Blood TCR repertoires of a handful of healthy adults were deeply sequenced to estimate repertoire size and the extent of clonotype sharing between individuals. Different laboratories and diverse techniques were used to prepare libraries and sequence TCR repertoires, to increase sequencing depth and limit assay-specific biases. Each donor's leukapheresis produced roughly between roughly 0.94 and 9.5 billion PBMCs. The investigation overall reported the following: Because the study included a small number of donors, the genetic and exposure-history diversity represented was limited. Pairwise subsampling indicated that sequencing depth was expected to affect the degree of clonotype sharing among donors. Rarefaction of sorted-subset datasets indicated incomplete sequencing despite the large sequencing depth. Estimated clonotype richness was generally larger for naive than for memory subsets. About 5% of naive CD4, roughly 3.5% of naive CD8, about 2.1% of memory CD4, and 0.4% of memory CD8 clonotypes were shared across a few donors. Sampling was restricted to blood, and TCR repertoires in tissues likely differ from the TCR repertoires found in blood. Compared with non-shared clonotypes, the clonotypes found in all four sorted-subset donors had higher generation probabilities.

TCR CDR3 regions were amplified from genomic DNA by multiplex PCR using the deep immunoSEQ assay. Extracted genomic DNA from each cell subset was spread evenly across all wells of several immunoSEQ 96-well plates, with each plate serving as a replicate. For sorted subsets, each replicate PCR was loaded with about 0.2 ug genomic DNA, equivalent to about 33,000 T cell genomes. The purified libraries were quantified using a Qubit 3.0 fluorometer, sized with a Bioanalyzer 2100, and then quantified again using the KAPA Library Quantification kit. Each immunoSEQ 96-well plate was sequenced on its own single-read 150-cycle Illumina NextSeq 550 flow cell. The published analysis was carried out like this. The immunoSEQ output contained only junctional sequences without quality scores, so filtering could not match that applied to full-length reads. To assign V/J genes and CDR3, sequences were annotated using PyIR, a Python wrapper for IgBLAST v1.9, with IMGT germline references. Reads were removed for weak V/J assignments (E-value above 1e-6), missing CDR3, stop codons, out-of-frame junctions, or ambiguous translated residues. A V3J clonotype was defined by an identical inferred V gene, J gene, and CDR3 amino acid sequence. The percentage overlap between two repertoires was calculated by dividing the number of shared unique clonotypes by the size of the smaller repertoire. Richness of each repertoire was evaluated using RTK rarefaction, the Chao1 estimator, and Recon v2.1 estimates of unobserved clonotypes. For all TCRbeta clonotypes obtained by the gDNA method from a handful of donors, generation probabilities were computed with OLGA. The source is immuneACCESS, and TCRdb retained only in-frame sequences with V and J called. Part of the clones is not carried over; for the studies checked, unresolved V genes explain less than half of this, and the remainder is unexplained. D and trimming come from the DNA, and the V and J calls and clone size come from that table. The table for this sample lists around 1.9 million clones; under 95% of them were counted only once. The ten largest clones add up to more than 1.5% of the sample.

V is reduced by 6 bases and J by 5 bases, leaving a spacing of 5 bases between them. From the cysteine through the phenylalanine, the CDR3 covers 10 amino acids. The kept DNA is CDR3 alone, 30 bases in frame from the first base. CDR1 and CDR2 were assigned from the germline V gene as MNHNS and SASEGT. CD8 naive samples were obtained by positive selection for CCR7 among CD45RO-negative cells, yielding a CD45RA+CCR7+ population from which TemRA cells were excluded. Healthy HIV-negative adults with no recently reported acute infections or vaccinations were included as donors. Every donor was a Caucasian adult residing in Nashville, Tennessee, USA. After blood collection by leukapheresis, PBMCs were isolated using Ficoll-Histopaque density gradient centrifugation and then cryopreserved in the vapor phase of liquid nitrogen. Purity and quantity of every magnetically sorted T cell population were checked by analytical flow cytometry. Genomic DNA was isolated from every sorted fraction and measured by UV absorbance on a Nanodrop 2000c.

This chain joins TRBV6-1 to TRBJ2-7; no D gene call is confident. The receptor's source is a man younger than 30 in good health. Some clones in this sample may be carry-over from other donors' samples. The sample was naive CD8+ T cells from PBMCs. According to the study, the label for this sample's cell subset or site signals: CD45RA+CCR7+. The bases read TGTGCCAGCAGCACCCACGAGCAGTACTTC. Translated, this gives CASSTHEQYF.